This TCR beta chain emerged from a study of T-cell reconstitution after alpha-beta-depleted transplantation in children. CDR1 and CDR2 (germline): DFQATT, SNEGSKA (reference sequence). The CDR3 extends over 15 amino acids. V was pared by 0 bases and J by 5 bases, with 14 bases between. Construction of the TCRbeta library involved unique molecular identifiers. TCRdb analysed the PCR reads with MiXCR anew, one entry per CDR3 protein. This table has around 300,000 distinct CDR3 sequences, approximately 10% appearing once. At least ten counts were recorded for this clonotype. This TCR derives from a male patient aged 2 to 10 who had a stem cell transplant for chronic granulomatous disease, so the T cells may come from the graft donor. The chain links TRBV20-1 to TRBJ2-1; D ambiguous. The sample consisted of peripheral blood, taken 180 days after TCRalphabeta/CD19-depleted stem cell transplant. The CDR3 loop reads CSARDLDRQHNEQFF. The CDR3 DNA reads as TGCAGTGCTAGAGATCTAGATAGGCAGCACAATGAGCAGTTCTTC.